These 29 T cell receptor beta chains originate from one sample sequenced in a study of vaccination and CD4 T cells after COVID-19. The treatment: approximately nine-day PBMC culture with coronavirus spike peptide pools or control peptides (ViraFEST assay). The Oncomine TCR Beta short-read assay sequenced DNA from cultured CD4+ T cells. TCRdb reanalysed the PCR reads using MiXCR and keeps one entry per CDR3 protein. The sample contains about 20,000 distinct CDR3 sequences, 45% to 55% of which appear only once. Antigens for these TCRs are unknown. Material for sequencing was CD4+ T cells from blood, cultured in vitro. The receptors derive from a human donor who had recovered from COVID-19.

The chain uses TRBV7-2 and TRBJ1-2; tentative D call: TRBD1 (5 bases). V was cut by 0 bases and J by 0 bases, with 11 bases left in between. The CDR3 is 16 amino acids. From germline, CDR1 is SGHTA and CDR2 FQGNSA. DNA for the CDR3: TGTGCCAGCAGCTTAGCCGGGACCGACGCTAACTATGGCTACACCTTC. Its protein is CASSLAGTDANYGYTF. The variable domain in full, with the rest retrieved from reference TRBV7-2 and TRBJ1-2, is GAGVSQSPSNKVTEKGKDVELRCDPISGHTALYWYRQSLGQGLEFLIYFQGNSAPDKSGLPSDRFSAERTGGSVSTLTIQRTQQEDSAVYLCASSLAGTDANYGYTFGSGTRLTVV.

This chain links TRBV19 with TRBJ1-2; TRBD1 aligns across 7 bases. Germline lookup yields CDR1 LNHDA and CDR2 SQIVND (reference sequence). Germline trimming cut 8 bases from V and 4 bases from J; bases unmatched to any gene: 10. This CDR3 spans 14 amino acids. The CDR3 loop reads CASCKQGVGYGYTF. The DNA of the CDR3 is TGTGCCAGTTGCAAGCAGGGGGTCGGCTATGGCTACACCTTC.

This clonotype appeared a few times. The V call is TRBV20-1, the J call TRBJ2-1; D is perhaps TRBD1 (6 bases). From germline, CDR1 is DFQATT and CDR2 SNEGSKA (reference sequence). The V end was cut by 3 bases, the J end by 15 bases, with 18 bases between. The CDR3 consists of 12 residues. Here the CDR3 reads CSARIADSFLFF. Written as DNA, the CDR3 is TGCAGTGCTAGGATTGCGGACAGTTTTTTGTTCTTC.

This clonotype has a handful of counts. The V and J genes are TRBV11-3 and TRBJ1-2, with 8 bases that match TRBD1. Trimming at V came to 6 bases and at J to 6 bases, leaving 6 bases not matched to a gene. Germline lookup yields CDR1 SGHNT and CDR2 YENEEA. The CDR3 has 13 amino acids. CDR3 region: CASSPGQGDGYTF. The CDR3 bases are TGTGCCAGCAGTCCAGGACAGGGAGATGGCTACACCTTC.

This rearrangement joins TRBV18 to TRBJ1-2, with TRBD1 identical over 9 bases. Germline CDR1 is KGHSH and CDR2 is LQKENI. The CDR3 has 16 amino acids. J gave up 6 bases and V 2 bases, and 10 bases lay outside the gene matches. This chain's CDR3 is CASSPLVTGQGDGYTF. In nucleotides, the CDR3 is TGTGCCAGCTCACCATTAGTAACGGGACAGGGCGATGGCTACACCTTC.

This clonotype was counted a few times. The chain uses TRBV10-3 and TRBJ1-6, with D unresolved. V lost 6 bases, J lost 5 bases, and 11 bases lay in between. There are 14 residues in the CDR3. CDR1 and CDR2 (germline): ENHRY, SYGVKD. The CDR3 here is CAIRTGIDNSPLHF. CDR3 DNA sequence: TGTGCCATCAGGACGGGGATTGATAATTCACCCCTCCACTTT.

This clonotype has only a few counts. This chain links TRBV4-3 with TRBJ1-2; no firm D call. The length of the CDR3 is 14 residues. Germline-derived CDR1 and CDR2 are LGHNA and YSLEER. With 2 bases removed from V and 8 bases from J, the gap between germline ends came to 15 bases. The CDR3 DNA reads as TGCGCCAGCAGCCAAAGTCTAGCGGGGTACGGCTACACCTTC. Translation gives CASSQSLAGYGYTF.

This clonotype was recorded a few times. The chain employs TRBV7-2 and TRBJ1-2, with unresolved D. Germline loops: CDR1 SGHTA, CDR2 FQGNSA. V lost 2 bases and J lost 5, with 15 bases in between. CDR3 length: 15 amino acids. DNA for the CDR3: TGTGCCAGCAGCTTACAAAAGACATCCTCTTATGGCTACACCTTC. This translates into CASSLQKTSSYGYTF.

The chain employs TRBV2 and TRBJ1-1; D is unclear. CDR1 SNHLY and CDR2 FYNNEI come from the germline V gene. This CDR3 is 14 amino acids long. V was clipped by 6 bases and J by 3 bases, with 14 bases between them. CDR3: CASRSVLRDTEAFF. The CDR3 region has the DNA TGTGCCAGCAGATCGGTCCTCCGGGACACTGAAGCTTTCTTT.

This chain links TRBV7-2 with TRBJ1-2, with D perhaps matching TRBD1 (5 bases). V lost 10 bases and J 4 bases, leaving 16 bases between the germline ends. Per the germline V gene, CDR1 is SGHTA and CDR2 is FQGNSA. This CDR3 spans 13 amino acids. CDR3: CATRSQGTYGYTF. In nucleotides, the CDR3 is TGTGCCACCCGATCCCAGGGAACCTATGGCTACACCTTC.

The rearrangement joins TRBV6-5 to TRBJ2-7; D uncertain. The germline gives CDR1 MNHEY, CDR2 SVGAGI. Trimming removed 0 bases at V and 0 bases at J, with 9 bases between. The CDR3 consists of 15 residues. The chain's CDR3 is CASSYSDSSSYEQYF. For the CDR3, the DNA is TGTGCCAGCAGTTACTCGGATTCAAGCTCCTACGAGCAGTACTTC.

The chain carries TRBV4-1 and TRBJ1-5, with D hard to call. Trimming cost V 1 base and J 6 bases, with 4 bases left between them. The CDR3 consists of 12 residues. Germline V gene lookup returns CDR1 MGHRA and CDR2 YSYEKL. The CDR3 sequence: CASSQVGQPQHF. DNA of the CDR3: TGCGCCAGCAGCCAAGTCGGTCAGCCCCAGCATTTT.

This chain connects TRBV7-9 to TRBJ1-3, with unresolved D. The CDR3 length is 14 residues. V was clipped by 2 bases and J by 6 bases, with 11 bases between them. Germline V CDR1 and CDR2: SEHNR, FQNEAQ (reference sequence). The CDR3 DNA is TGTGCCAGCAGCTTACTCCACCGGGAAAACACCATATATTTT. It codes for CASSLLHRENTIYF. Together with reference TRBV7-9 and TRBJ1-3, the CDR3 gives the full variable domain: DTGVSQNPRHKITKRGQNVTFRCDPISEHNRLYWYRQTLGQGPEFLTYFQNEAQLEKSRLLSDRFSAERPKGSFSTLEIQRTEQGDSAMYLCASSLLHRENTIYFGEGSWLTVV.

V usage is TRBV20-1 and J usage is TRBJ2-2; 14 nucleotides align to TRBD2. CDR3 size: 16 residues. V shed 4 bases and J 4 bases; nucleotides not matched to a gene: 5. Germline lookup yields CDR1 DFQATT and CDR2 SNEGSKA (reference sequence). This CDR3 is CSAMTSGRVGTGELFF. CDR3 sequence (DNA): TGCAGTGCTATGACTAGCGGGAGGGTCGGCACCGGGGAGCTGTTTTTT.

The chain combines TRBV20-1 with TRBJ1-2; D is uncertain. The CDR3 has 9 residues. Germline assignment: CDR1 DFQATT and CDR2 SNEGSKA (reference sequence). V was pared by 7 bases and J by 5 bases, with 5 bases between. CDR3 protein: CSVTYGYTF. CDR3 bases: TGCAGTGTCACGTATGGCTACACCTTC.

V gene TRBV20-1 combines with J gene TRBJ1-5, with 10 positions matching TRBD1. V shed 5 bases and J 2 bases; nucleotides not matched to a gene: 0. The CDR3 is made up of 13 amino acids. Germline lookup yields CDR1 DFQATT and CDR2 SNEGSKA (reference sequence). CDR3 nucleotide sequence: TGCAGTGCTGGGACAGGGGGCAATCAGCCCCAGCATTTT. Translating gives CSAGTGGNQPQHF.

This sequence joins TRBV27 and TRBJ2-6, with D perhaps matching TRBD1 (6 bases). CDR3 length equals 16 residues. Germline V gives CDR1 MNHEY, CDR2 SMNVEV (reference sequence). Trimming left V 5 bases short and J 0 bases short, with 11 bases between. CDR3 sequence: CASSQRQDSGANVLTF. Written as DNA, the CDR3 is TGTGCCAGCAGTCAAAGACAGGACTCTGGGGCCAACGTCCTGACTTTC.

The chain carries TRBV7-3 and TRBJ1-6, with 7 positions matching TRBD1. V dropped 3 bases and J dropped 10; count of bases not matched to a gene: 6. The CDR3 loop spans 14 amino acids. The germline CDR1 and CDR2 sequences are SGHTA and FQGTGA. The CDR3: CASSFGQVGSPLHF. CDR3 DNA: TGTGCCAGCAGCTTCGGACAGGTGGGATCACCCCTCCACTTT.

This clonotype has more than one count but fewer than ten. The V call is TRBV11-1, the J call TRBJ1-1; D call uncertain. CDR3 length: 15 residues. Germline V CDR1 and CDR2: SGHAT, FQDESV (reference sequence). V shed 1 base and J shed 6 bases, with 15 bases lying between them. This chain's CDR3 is CASSLGSGVVAEAFF. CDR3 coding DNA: TGTGCCAGCAGCTTAGGGTCCGGGGTAGTGGCTGAAGCTTTCTTT.

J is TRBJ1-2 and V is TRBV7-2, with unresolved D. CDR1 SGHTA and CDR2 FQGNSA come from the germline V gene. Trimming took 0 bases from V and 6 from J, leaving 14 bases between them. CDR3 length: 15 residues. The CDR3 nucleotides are TGTGCCAGCAGCTTAGCTCGGACCCCTACAAATGGCTACACCTTC. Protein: CASSLARTPTNGYTF.

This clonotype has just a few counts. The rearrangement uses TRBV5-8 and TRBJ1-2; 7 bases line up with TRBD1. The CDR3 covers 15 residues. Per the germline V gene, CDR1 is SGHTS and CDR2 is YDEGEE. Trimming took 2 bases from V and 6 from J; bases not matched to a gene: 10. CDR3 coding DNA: TGTGCCAGCAGCTTTTGGACAGGATCTCTGAATGGCTACACCTTC. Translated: CASSFWTGSLNGYTF.

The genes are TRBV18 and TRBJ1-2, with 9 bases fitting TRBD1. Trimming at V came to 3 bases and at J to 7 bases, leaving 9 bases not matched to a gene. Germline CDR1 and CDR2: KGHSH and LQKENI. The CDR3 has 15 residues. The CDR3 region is CASSPMDRGKGGYTF. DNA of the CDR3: TGTGCCAGCTCACCCATGGACAGGGGAAAAGGTGGCTACACCTTC.

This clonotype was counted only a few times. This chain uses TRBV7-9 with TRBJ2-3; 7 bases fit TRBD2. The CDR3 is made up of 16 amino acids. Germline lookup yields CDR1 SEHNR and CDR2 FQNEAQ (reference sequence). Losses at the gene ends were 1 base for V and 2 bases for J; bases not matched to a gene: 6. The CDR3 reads CASSLGAGAHTDTQYF. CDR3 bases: TGTGCCAGCAGCTTAGGGGCGGGAGCTCACACAGATACGCAGTATTTT.

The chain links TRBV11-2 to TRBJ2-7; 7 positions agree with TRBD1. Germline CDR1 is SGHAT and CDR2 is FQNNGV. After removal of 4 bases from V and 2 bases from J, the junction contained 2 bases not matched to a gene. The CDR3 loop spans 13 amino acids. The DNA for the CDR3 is TGTGCCAGCAGCTCGACAGGGCCCTACGAGCAGTACTTC. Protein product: CASSSTGPYEQYF.

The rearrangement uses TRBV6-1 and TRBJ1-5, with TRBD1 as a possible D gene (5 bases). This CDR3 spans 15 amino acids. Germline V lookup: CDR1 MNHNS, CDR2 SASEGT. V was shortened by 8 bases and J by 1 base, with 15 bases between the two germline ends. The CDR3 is CASAWEGQSNQPQHF. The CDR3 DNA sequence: TGTGCCAGCGCCTGGGAGGGGCAAAGCAATCAGCCCCAGCATTTT.

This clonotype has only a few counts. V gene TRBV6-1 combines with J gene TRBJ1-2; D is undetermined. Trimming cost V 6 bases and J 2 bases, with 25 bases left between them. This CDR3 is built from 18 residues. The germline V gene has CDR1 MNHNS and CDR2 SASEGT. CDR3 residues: CASRPRRNPQDSNYGYTF. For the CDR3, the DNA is TGTGCCAGCAGGCCTCGCAGGAATCCCCAGGATTCGAACTATGGCTACACCTTC.

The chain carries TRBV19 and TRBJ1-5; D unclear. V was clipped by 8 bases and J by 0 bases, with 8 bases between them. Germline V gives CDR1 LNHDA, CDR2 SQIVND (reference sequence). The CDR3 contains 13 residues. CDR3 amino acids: CASASSSNQPQHF. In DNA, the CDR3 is TGTGCCAGTGCCTCATCTAGCAATCAGCCCCAGCATTTT.

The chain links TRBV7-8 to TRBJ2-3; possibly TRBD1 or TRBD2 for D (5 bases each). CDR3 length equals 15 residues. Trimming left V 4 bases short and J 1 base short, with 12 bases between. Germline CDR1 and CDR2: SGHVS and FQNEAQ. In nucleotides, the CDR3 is TGTGCCAGCAGCTCCGTGGGGGACCGCACAGATACGCAGTATTTT. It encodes CASSSVGDRTDTQYF.

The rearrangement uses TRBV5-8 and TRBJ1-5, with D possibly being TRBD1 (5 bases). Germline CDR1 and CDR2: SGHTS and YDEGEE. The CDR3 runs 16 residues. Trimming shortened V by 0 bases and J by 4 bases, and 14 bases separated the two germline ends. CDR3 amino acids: CASSLGGGVGNQPQHF. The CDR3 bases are TGTGCCAGCAGCTTGGGGGGGGGAGTGGGTAATCAGCCCCAGCATTTT. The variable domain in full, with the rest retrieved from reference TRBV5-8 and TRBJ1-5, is EAGVTQSPTHLIKTRGQQATLRCSPISGHTSVYWYQQALGLGLQFLLWYDEGEERNRGNFPPRFSGRQFPNYSSELNVNALELEDSALYLCASSLGGGVGNQPQHFGDGTRLSIL.